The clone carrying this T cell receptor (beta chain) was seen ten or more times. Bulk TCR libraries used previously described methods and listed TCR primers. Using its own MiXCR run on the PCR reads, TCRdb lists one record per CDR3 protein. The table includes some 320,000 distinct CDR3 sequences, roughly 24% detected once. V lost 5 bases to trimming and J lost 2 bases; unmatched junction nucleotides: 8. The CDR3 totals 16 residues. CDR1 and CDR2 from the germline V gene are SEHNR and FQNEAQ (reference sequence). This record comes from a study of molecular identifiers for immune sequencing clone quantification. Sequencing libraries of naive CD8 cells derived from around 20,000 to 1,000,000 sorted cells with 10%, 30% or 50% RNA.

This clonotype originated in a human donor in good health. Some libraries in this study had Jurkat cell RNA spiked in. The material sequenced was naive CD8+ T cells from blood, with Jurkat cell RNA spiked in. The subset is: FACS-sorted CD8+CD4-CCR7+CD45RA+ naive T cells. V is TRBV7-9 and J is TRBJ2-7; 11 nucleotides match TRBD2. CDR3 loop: CASSGLAGGEAYEQYF. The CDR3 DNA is TGTGCCAGCAGCGGGCTAGCGGGAGGAGAGGCCTACGAGCAGTACTTC.